The 17 T cell receptor beta chains reported below all come from one sample, sequenced in a study of T cell responses to AZD1222 COVID-19 vaccine (dated by TCRdb to the early 2020s). Sample time point, as interpreted from the label and publication: baseline before first vaccination. Library construction relied on the immunoSEQ multiplex PCR assay. TCRdb re-hosts the immuneACCESS table, in-frame sequences only. Its copies lack some clones; in the studies checked, an unresolved V gene accounts for under half of them, and the cause for the rest is not known. This sample has 150,000 to 200,000 clones in its table, and around 92% of those were observed once. The top ten hold 1% to 1.5% of the sample. This specimen was peripheral blood, taken on day 0 of AZD1222 vaccination. The receptor source for this set is an adult in good health.

J is TRBJ1-2 and V is TRBV5-6, with D possibly TRBD1 on 5 matching bases. Per the germline V gene, CDR1 is SGHDT and CDR2 is YYEEEE. Trimming left V 0 bases short and J 3 bases short, with 9 bases between. The CDR3 is made up of 14 amino acids. In nucleotides, the CDR3 is TGTGCCAGCAGCTTGGTTAGGGGTGACTATGGCTACACCTTC. It codes for CASSLVRGDYGYTF. The entire variable domain, with the rest obtained from reference TRBV5-6 and TRBJ1-2, is as follows: DAGVTQSPTHLIKTRGQQVTLRCSPKSGHDTVSWYQQALGQGPQFIFQYYEEEERQRGNFPDRFSGHQFPNYSSELNVNALLLGDSALYLCASSLVRGDYGYTFGSGTRLTVV.

This chain links TRBV25-1 with TRBJ2-4; tentatively, D is TRBD1 (6 bases). The germline gives CDR1 MGHDK, CDR2 SYGVNS. CDR3 length: 14 amino acids. V was pared by 3 bases and J by 9 bases, with 15 bases between. CDR3 protein: CASSDTRTTGIQYF. The CDR3 bases are TGTGCCAGCAGTGATACACGTACGACAGGCATTCAGTACTTC.

The chain joins TRBV15 to TRBJ1-5, with no clear D. Trimming shortened V by 0 bases and J by 4 bases, and 7 bases separated the two germline ends. This CDR3 comprises 14 residues. Germline CDR1 reads LNHNV; CDR2 reads YYDKDF (reference sequence). Here the CDR3 DNA reads TGTGCCACCAGCAGAGAGGGTTTTAATCAGCCCCAGCATTTT. It is translated as CATSREGFNQPQHF.

As for this clone: One end of the junction fails to match germline, which may point to a read error. The V gene is TRBV2, the J gene TRBJ1-2, with 8 nucleotides matching TRBD1. This CDR3 region has 12 residues. Per the germline V gene, CDR1 is SNHLY and CDR2 is FYNNEI. The DNA for the CDR3 is TGTGCCAGCAGCTTAGGGACAGGAGGCTACGCCTTC. It translates to CASSLGTGGYAF.

The genes are TRBV3-1 (or the pseudogene TRBV3-2) and TRBJ1-4; D unresolved. The germline V and J ends were trimmed by 7 bases and 5 bases, with 8 bases remaining between them. Germline lookup yields CDR1 LGHDT and CDR2 YNNKEL (reference sequence). The length of the CDR3 is 12 residues. CDR3 bases: TGTGCCAGCAAACGCGTCAATGAAAAACTGTTTTTT. It translates to CASKRVNEKLFF.

The chain has TRBV5-4 and TRBJ1-1; the D is unclear. The CDR3 has 14 residues. In germline, CDR1 is SGHNT, CDR2 YYREEE (reference sequence). V was clipped by 2 bases and J by 3 bases, with 11 bases between them. The CDR3 bases are TGTGCCAGCAGCTTCGTGGGAACATACACTGAAGCTTTCTTT. This gives the protein CASSFVGTYTEAFF.

The chain carries TRBV28 and TRBJ2-6; D gene unclear. The CDR3 is 17 residues long. V lost 5 bases, J lost 0 bases, and 14 bases lay in between. Per the germline V gene, CDR1 is MDHEN and CDR2 is SYDVKM. The DNA for the CDR3 is TGTGCCAGCAGTCCGACCAGGACGTTCTCTGGGGCCAACGTCCTGACTTTC. Protein sequence: CASSPTRTFSGANVLTF.

The chain carries TRBV9 and TRBJ2-7; no reliable D call. The V gene's germline CDR1 is SGDLS and CDR2 YYNGEE. V was cut by 3 bases and J by 3 bases, with 7 bases left in between. The CDR3 is 12 amino acids. The CDR3 protein is CASSADGYEQYF. The CDR3 coding sequence is TGTGCCAGCAGCGCGGACGGCTACGAGCAGTACTTC.

CDR3 coding DNA: TGCGCCAGCAGCCGGGACAGGGTGGGGGCTAACTATGGCTACACCTTC. Translated: CASSRDRVGANYGYTF. The genes are TRBV5-1 and TRBJ1-2, with 9 bases matching TRBD1. With 4 bases clipped from V and 0 bases from J, the junction kept 7 bases outside the gene matches. CDR3 length: 16 amino acids. Germline loops: CDR1 SGHRS, CDR2 YFSETQ.

The chain couples TRBV9 to TRBJ1-1; D is uncertain. Germline values: CDR1 SGDLS, CDR2 YYNGEE. Trimming took off 0 bases at V and 0 bases at J, with 12 bases between the two ends. The CDR3 contains 16 residues. The CDR3 is CASSVDTTLMNTEAFF. In nucleotides, the CDR3 is TGTGCCAGCAGCGTAGATACAACTCTTATGAACACTGAAGCTTTCTTT.

The chain has TRBV11-1 and TRBJ1-3; D is unclear. Looked up from germline, CDR1 is SGHAT and CDR2 is FQDESV (reference sequence). This CDR3 is 15 amino acids long. Trimming stripped 3 bases from V and 0 bases from J, with 9 bases between. CDR3 sequence (DNA): TGTGCCAGCAGCTTCAACAAAAACTCTGGAAACACCATATATTTT. Encoded protein: CASSFNKNSGNTIYF.

V and J are TRBV5-1 and TRBJ1-1, with 7 bases aligning to TRBD1. With 2 bases clipped from V and 1 base from J, the junction kept 5 bases outside the gene matches. Germline-derived CDR1 and CDR2 are SGHRS and YFSETQ. The CDR3 totals 15 residues. The CDR3 loop reads CASSFVGTENTEAFF. The CDR3 region has the DNA TGCGCCAGCAGCTTTGTAGGGACAGAGAACACTGAAGCTTTCTTT. The full variable domain, rest sourced from reference TRBV5-1 and TRBJ1-1, is KAGVTQTPRYLIKTRGQQVTLSCSPISGHRSVSWYQQTPGQGLQFLFEYFSETQRNKGNFPGRFSGRQFSNSRSEMNVSTLELGDSALYLCASSFVGTENTEAFFGQGTRLTVV.

V gene TRBV4-2 combines with J gene TRBJ2-1; 8 nucleotides line up with TRBD2. V shed 4 bases, J shed 3 bases, and the junction held 5 bases outside the gene matches. CDR1 and CDR2 (germline): LGHNA, YNFKEQ. CDR3 size: 15 residues. CDR3 sequence: CASSPGGPFYNEQFF. The CDR3 DNA reads TGTGCCAGCAGCCCGGGGGGGCCTTTCTACAATGAGCAGTTCTTC.

The count of this clone is one. This chain uses TRBV3-1 (or the pseudogene TRBV3-2) with TRBJ2-5; 8 nucleotides agree with TRBD1. V was pared by 6 bases and J by 2 bases, with 2 bases of the junction left unmatched. The CDR3 contains 13 residues. CDR1 is LGHDT and CDR2 is YNNKEL in the germline V gene (reference sequence). As DNA, the CDR3 is TGTGCCAGCAGGGACAGGGTACAAGAGACCCAGTACTTC. It yields the protein CASRDRVQETQYF.

The chain has TRBV19 and TRBJ1-5, with TRBD1 matching over 9 bases. Trimming at V came to 4 bases and at J to 5 bases, leaving 9 bases not matched to a gene. Germline-derived CDR1 and CDR2 are LNHDA and SQIVND (reference sequence). The CDR3 consists of 16 residues. Written as DNA, the CDR3 is TGTGCCAGTAGTACTCCGGGACAGGGTACCGATCAGCCCCAGCATTTT. Its translation: CASSTPGQGTDQPQHF.

The chain links TRBV4-1 to TRBJ2-7; TRBD1 aligns across 11 bases. CDR1 is MGHRA, CDR2 YSYEKL, per germline. The CDR3 contains 15 residues. Trimming cost V 3 bases and J 6 bases; bases outside gene matches: 7. Written as DNA, the CDR3 is TGCGCCAGCAGCCATCACCGGGACAGGGGGTTCGAGCAGTACTTC. Its protein is CASSHHRDRGFEQYF.

The chain carries TRBV11-1 and TRBJ2-1, with 7 bases matching TRBD1. With 6 bases clipped from V and 2 bases from J, the junction kept 4 bases outside the gene matches. The CDR3 consists of 14 residues. Germline V gene data show CDR1 as SGHAT and CDR2 as FQDESV (reference sequence). The CDR3 DNA sequence: TGTGCCAGCAGTAGACAGGGAACCTACAATGAGCAGTTCTTC. Translation gives CASSRQGTYNEQFF.